This T cell receptor (beta chain) is drawn from a study of blood T cell repertoires in COVID-19. Turning to the study itself: The origin of the acute and convalescent COVID-19 samples was the United States, Italy and Spain. PBMCs, B-cell-depleted T cells, or T cells were the source of the cDNA or gDNA that made up the material.

This clone was counted between two and nine times. CDR3 length: 14 amino acids. Unmatched junction bases numbered 8, after V lost 6 bases and J lost 8 bases. Looked up from germline, CDR1 is MNHEY and CDR2 is SVGAGI. Sequencing used immunoSEQ multiplex PCR; TCRdb keeps in-frame clones, though not all of them. The sample has 40,000 to 55,000 clones; under 85% are singletons. This chain uses TRBV6-5 with TRBJ1-2, with TRBD1 matching 11 bases. Source material: peripheral blood. The source of this sequence is a man aged 35-49 years with acute or convalescent COVID-19. The CDR3 DNA reads as TGTGCCAGCAGGGTCGGACAGGGGGCACTCGGCTACACCTTC. Encoded protein: CASRVGQGALGYTF.